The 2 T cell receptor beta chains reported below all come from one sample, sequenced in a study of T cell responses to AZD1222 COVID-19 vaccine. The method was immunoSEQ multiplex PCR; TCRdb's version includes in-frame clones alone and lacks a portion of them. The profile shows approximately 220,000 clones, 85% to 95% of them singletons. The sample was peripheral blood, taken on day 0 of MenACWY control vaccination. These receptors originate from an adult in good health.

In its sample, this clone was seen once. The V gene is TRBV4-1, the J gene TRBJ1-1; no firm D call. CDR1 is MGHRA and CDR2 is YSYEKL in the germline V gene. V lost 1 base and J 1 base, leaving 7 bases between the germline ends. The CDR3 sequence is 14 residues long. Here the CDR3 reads CASSQVWGNTEAFF. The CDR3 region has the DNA TGCGCCAGCAGCCAAGTGTGGGGGAACACTGAAGCTTTCTTT.

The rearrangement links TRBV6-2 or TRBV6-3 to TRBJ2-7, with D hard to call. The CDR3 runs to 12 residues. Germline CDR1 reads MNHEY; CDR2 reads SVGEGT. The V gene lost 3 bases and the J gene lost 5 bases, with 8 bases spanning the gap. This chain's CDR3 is CASSYSRDEQYF. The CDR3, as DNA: TGTGCCAGCAGTTATTCCCGGGACGAGCAGTACTTC.